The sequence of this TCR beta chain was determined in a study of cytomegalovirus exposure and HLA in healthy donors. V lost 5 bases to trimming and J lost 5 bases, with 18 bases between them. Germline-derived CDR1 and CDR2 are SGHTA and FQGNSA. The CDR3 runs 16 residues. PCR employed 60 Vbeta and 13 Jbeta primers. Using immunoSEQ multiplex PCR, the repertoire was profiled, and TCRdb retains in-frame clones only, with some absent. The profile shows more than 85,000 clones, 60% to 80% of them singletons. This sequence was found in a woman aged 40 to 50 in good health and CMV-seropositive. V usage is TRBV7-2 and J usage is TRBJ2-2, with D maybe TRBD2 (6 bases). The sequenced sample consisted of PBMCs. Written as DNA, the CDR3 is TGTGCCAGCAGCCCCGCGGGGCCAGGGAGGACCGGGGAGCTGTTTTTT. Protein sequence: CASSPAGPGRTGELFF.